The clone carrying this TCR beta chain was detected ten times or more. Its antigen is not identified. The data stem from a study of T-cell memory formation after mild COVID-19. Employing constant-segment primers, 5'RACE generated TCR alpha and TCR beta cDNA libraries bearing sample barcodes and UMIs. One entry per CDR3 protein results from TCRdb running MiXCR on the 5' RACE reads. In the table there are under 450,000 distinct CDR3 sequences, roughly 14% of which are singletons. Study-level findings and limits: Clones shrinking from day 15 to 85 showed even CD4/CD8 mixes; later expanders tilted CD4+. Within pre-infection memory, some responding clones were found, suggesting cross-reactive memory joined.

The source material was PBMCs or a T cell subset sorted from them (not recorded which). The TCR was taken from a young man who had mild COVID-19 (a few samples of this study predate the infection). Cell type and time point are not known.

The CDR3 region has the DNA TGCAGCCCCCGACTAGCGGGCCGAAAAGATACGCAGTATTTT. It specifies CSPRLAGRKDTQYF. The chain is built from TRBV29-1 and TRBJ2-3; 10 bases are shared with TRBD2. Germline V CDR1 and CDR2: SQVTM, ANQGSEA. J lost 5 bases, V lost 8 bases, and 10 bases had no gene match. CDR3 size: 14 residues.